This T cell receptor beta chain was identified in a study of vaccination effects on CD4 cells after COVID-19. Study-level background: Vaccination of participants consisted of two doses of either the BNT162b2 or mRNA-1273 vaccine. Findings and limits, study-wide: The study found marked clonal contraction of infection- and vaccine-induced clones late after vaccination. Vaccine-induced clones in healthy vaccinees cross-reacted with common cold coronaviruses in only 1 of 255 cases.

Sequenced by immunoSEQ multiplex PCR; TCRdb stores in-frame clones only, minus some. There are about 76,000 clones in the sample; approximately 71% occur only once, and roughly 2% lies in the top ten. Scientists isolated CD4+ T cells after an approximately ten-day culture period ended. People in the vaccine group had not been infected with SARS-CoV-2 before, and their nucleocapsid antibodies were negative. Remarks on this clone: The antigen is not known.

This clonotype originated in a human donor who received a COVID-19 vaccine. Sequences were derived from CD4+ T cells from PBMCs cultured without peptide, sampled before COVID-19 vaccination.

The CDR3 protein is CASSPTSGGYTDTQYF. The DNA of the CDR3 is TGTGCCAGTAGTCCCACGAGCGGGGGGTACACAGATACGCAGTATTTT. The chain couples TRBV19 to TRBJ2-3, with 9 bases matching TRBD2. Germline CDR1 LNHDA, CDR2 SQIVND (reference sequence). CDR3 size: 16 residues. V trimming: 5 bases; J trimming: 2 bases; junction bases outside the gene matches: 8.